This T cell receptor (beta chain) was documented in a study of cytomegalovirus exposure and HLA in healthy donors. About the study: In an early release, HLA-typed donors contributed some 82 million unique TCR sequences. Study findings and constraints: In a later analysis, a genetic analysis reported fewer productive-TCR N-insertions in an Asian-associated ancestry cluster than the cohort average. Earlier findings revealed that most TCR beta V segments proved productive either about 90% or about 30% of the time. The study designated 150 or so TCR beta chains cytomegalovirus-associated.

V shed 0 bases and J 2 bases; nucleotides not matched to a gene: 3. There are 15 residues in the CDR3. Germline V lookup: CDR1 SGDLS, CDR2 YYNGEE. The PCR had 60 Vbeta and 13 Jbeta primers. This table comes from immunoSEQ multiplex PCR, and its TCRdb copy is limited to in-frame clones, with some not included. The sample holds 130,000 or so clones. As concerns this clone: Antigen unknown.

This receptor was taken from a man aged 18 to 35 in good health and CMV-seronegative. This chain joins TRBV9 and TRBJ2-7, with TRBD2 matching 9 bases. The material sequenced was PBMCs. Here the CDR3 reads CASSVGSGGPYEQYF. In DNA, the CDR3 is TGTGCCAGCAGCGTAGGGAGCGGGGGGCCCTACGAGCAGTACTTC.